This record concerns one TCR beta chain sequence. Assay used: immunoSEQ multiplex PCR; TCRdb lists only in-frame clones, some missing. This table holds 350,000 to 450,000 clones, roughly nine tenths found once. This sample stems from a study of blood T cell repertoires in COVID-19. CDR3 length equals 18 residues. Unmatched junction bases numbered 19, after V lost 4 bases and J lost 5 bases. The germline V gene encodes CDR1 LNHDA and CDR2 SQIVND (reference sequence). Two consecutive negative NP/OP PCR tests, clearance, or resolved symptoms defined Cohort 3 recovery. This TCR came from a young man who had recovered from COVID-19. The sequenced material came from PBMCs or T cells enriched from blood (not recorded which). This chain uses TRBV19 with TRBJ1-2; TRBD1 aligns across 7 bases. CDR3 residues: CASSTPPSPLQGQYGYTF. DNA of the CDR3: TGTGCCAGTAGTACGCCACCCTCGCCCTTACAGGGACAGTATGGCTACACCTTC. The whole variable domain, remainder taken from reference TRBV19 and TRBJ1-2, is DGGITQSPKYLFRKEGQNVTLSCEQNLNHDAMYWYRQDPGQGLRLIYYSQIVNDFQKGDIAEGYSVSREKKESFPLTVTSAQKNPTAFYLCASSTPPSPLQGQYGYTFGSGTRLTVV.